A selection of T cell receptor beta chains follows, all from one sample in a study of cytomegalovirus exposure and HLA in healthy donors. Profiling relied on immunoSEQ multiplex PCR, and the TCRdb table lists in-frame clones only, not all of them. The table lists approximately 88,000 clones, approximately 96% of them singletons, with approximately 1.3% in the top ten. The sequenced sample was PBMCs. All receptors come from a young woman in good health and CMV-seronegative. CDR3s include the opening cysteine and the closing phenylalanine or tryptophan. D genes are given only for firm matches. Size values are once, few and many counts, or a class for expanded clones, and some rows have none.

D: -; V: TRBV27; J: TRBJ2-2; size: -; DNA: TGTGCCACGACTCCGGCGGGTGCGAACACCGGGGAGCTGTTTTTT; CDR3: CATTPAGANTGELFF
D: -; V: TRBV7-8; J: TRBJ2-7; size: -; DNA: TGTGCCAGCAGCTCTAGACAGATAGAGCAGTACTTC; CDR3: CASSSRQIEQYF
D: TRBD1; V: TRBV7-9; J: TRBJ1-4; size: -; DNA: TGTGCCAGCAGCTCAGGACAGGGAGAGGTTGGAAAACTGTTTTTT; CDR3: CASSSGQGEVGKLFF
D: -; V: TRBV30; J: TRBJ2-6; size: -; DNA: TGTGCCTGGATTGCAGGGGTTGGGGCCAACGTCCTGACTTTC; CDR3: CAWIAGVGANVLTF
D: TRBD2; V: TRBV2; J: TRBJ2-1; size: -; DNA: TGTGCCAGCAGGATAGCGGGAGTCTACAATGAGCAGTTCTTC; CDR3: CASRIAGVYNEQFF
D: -; V: TRBV9; J: TRBJ2-7; size: -; DNA: TGTGCCAGCAGCGTAGGGGGGGGGCTCTACGAGCAGTACTTC; CDR3: CASSVGGGLYEQYF
D: TRBD2; V: TRBV5-1; J: TRBJ2-5; size: -; DNA: TGCGCCAGCAGCTTGACTAGCGGGCGAACCACTCAAGAGACCCAGTACTTC; CDR3: CASSLTSGRTTQETQYF
D: -; V: TRBV5-8; J: TRBJ1-5; size: -; DNA: TGTGCCAGCAGCTTGTATGTTACAGTCCCTAGCAATCAGCCCCAGCATTTT; CDR3: CASSLYVTVPSNQPQHF
D: TRBD2; V: TRBV19; J: TRBJ2-7; size: -; DNA: TGTGCCAGTAGGGCGCCGGGACTAGATCCCTACGAGCAGTACTTC; CDR3: CASRAPGLDPYEQYF
D: -; V: TRBV18; J: TRBJ1-1; size: -; DNA: TGTGCCAGCTCACCACCGATGGGCAGGAACACTGAAGCTTTCTTT; CDR3: CASSPPMGRNTEAFF
D: -; V: TRBV14; J: TRBJ2-7; size: once; DNA: TGTGCCAGCAGCCGACGTCCCGGGACACACTACGAGCAGTACTTC; CDR3: CASSRRPGTHYEQYF
D: TRBD1; V: TRBV29-1; J: TRBJ1-3; size: few; DNA: TGCAGCGTGTGGGACAGGGGAAACACCATATATTTT; CDR3: CSVWDRGNTIYF
D: TRBD1; V: TRBV2; J: TRBJ1-3; size: once; DNA: TGTGCCAGATCTACAGGGGACTCTGGAAACACCATATATTTT; CDR3: CARSTGDSGNTIYF
D: -; V: TRBV6-6; J: TRBJ2-1; size: -; DNA: TGTGCCAGCTTGTCGACAGGGAGGCACAATGAGCAGTTCTTC; CDR3: CASLSTGRHNEQFF
D: TRBD2; V: TRBV6-1; J: TRBJ2-5; size: -; DNA: TGTGCCAGCAGTGAATCGCAACCGTTTAGCGGGAGGGAGACCCAGTACTTC; CDR3: CASSESQPFSGRETQYF
D: -; V: TRBV11-2; J: TRBJ1-2; size: -; DNA: TGTGCCAGCAGCTTAGACAGACTCTATGGCTACACCTTC; CDR3: CASSLDRLYGYTF
D: TRBD2; V: TRBV6-5; J: TRBJ2-1; size: -; DNA: TGTGCCAGCAGTCTTAGCGGGAGTCTCTACAATGAGCAGTTCTTC; CDR3: CASSLSGSLYNEQFF
D: -; V: TRBV28; J: TRBJ1-1; size: -; DNA: TGTGCCAGCAGTTTATTTTCGGGGTACACTGAAGCTTTCTTT; CDR3: CASSLFSGYTEAFF
D: TRBD2; V: TRBV5-8; J: TRBJ2-1; size: -; DNA: TGTGCCAGCAGCGCTAGCGGCCTCTCCTACAATGAGCAGTTCTTC; CDR3: CASSASGLSYNEQFF
D: -; V: TRBV12-5; J: TRBJ2-1; size: -; DNA: TGTGCTAGTGCCTCTCTTGAGGTGGTTCACAATGAGCAGTTCTTC; CDR3: CASASLEVVHNEQFF
D: TRBD1; V: TRBV6-4; J: TRBJ2-3; size: -; DNA: TGTGCCAGCAACCCCGGGACAGAAACAGATACGCAGTATTTT; CDR3: CASNPGTETDTQYF
D: TRBD1; V: TRBV30; J: TRBJ1-1; size: -; DNA: TGTGCCTGGAGTGCCTACAGGGGGCAGACGGACACTGAAGCTTTCTTT; CDR3: CAWSAYRGQTDTEAFF
D: TRBD1; V: TRBV14; J: TRBJ2-6; size: -; DNA: TGTGCCAGCAGCCAAGATGGGGCAGGGGGTATTTTCTGGGCCAACGTCCTGACTTTC; CDR3: CASSQDGAGGIFWANVLTF
D: -; V: TRBV6-5; J: TRBJ1-2; size: -; DNA: TGTGCCAGCGGTTCCGGCTCAGCGGGCTATGGCTACACCTTC; CDR3: CASGSGSAGYGYTF
D: -; V: TRBV6-1; J: TRBJ2-7; size: -; DNA: TGTGCCAGCAGTGAACTAACTATCGGCGAGCAGTACTTC; CDR3: CASSELTIGEQYF
D: -; V: TRBV19; J: TRBJ2-7; size: -; DNA: TGTGCCAGTAGTCCCCCGTCTCCCCCCTACGAGCAGTACTTC; CDR3: CASSPPSPPYEQYF
D: -; V: TRBV18; J: TRBJ2-5; size: -; DNA: TGTGCCAGCTCACCTTTACAGTTAGAGACCCAGTACTTC; CDR3: CASSPLQLETQYF
D: TRBD2; V: TRBV29-1; J: TRBJ2-7; size: -; DNA: TGCAGCGTTGAGGCTAGCGGGAGGGCCGGGACCTACGAGCAGTACTTC; CDR3: CSVEASGRAGTYEQYF
D: -; V: TRBV27; J: TRBJ2-2; size: -; DNA: TGTGCCAGCAGTTTGGGCCTAGCAAACACCGGGGAGCTGTTTTTT; CDR3: CASSLGLANTGELFF